The rows below give T cell receptor beta chains drawn from one sample of a study of T cell repertoires in cytomegalovirus infection. No antigen is known for these receptors. TCRdb reanalysed the reads using MiXCR and keeps one entry per CDR3 protein. The table has some 800,000 distinct CDR3 sequences, approximately 32% seen once. The starting material was cultured CD8+ T cells from PBMCs, obtained from culture after CMV antigen stimulation. Receptors originate from a human donor in good health (CMV status not recorded). Some clones in this sample may be carry-over from other donors' samples. Each CDR3 is given with its conserved first and last residue. D genes are given only for firm matches. Expanded clones are given a class, and other clones once, few, many or no size at all.

v_gene: TRBV7-6; j_gene: TRBJ1-5; abundance: few; d_gene: .; CDR3aa: CASSLGLGSSNQPQHF; CDR3nt: TGTGCCAGCAGCTTAGGGTTGGGTAGTAGCAATCAGCCCCAGCATTTT
v_gene: TRBV6-5; j_gene: TRBJ2-6; abundance: .; d_gene: .; CDR3aa: CASNRVDGANVLTF; CDR3nt: TGTGCCAGCAATCGCGTTGATGGGGCCAACGTCCTGACTTTC
v_gene: TRBV5-1; j_gene: TRBJ1-5; abundance: .; d_gene: TRBD1; CDR3aa: CASSLEGAGHQPQHF; CDR3nt: TGCGCCAGCAGCCTCGAGGGGGCTGGTCATCAGCCCCAGCATTTT
v_gene: TRBV2; j_gene: TRBJ2-5; abundance: .; d_gene: .; CDR3aa: CASSEPADYQETQYF; CDR3nt: TGTGCCAGCAGTGAGCCGGCGGATTACCAAGAGACCCAGTACTTC
v_gene: TRBV7-6; j_gene: TRBJ2-3; abundance: .; d_gene: TRBD2; CDR3aa: CASSFAGGSDTQYF; CDR3nt: TGTGCCAGCAGCTTTGCGGGAGGTTCAGATACGCAGTATTTT
v_gene: TRBV6-1; j_gene: TRBJ2-2; abundance: few; d_gene: .; CDR3aa: CASMNTGELFF; CDR3nt: TGTGCCAGCATGAACACCGGGGAGCTGTTTTTT
v_gene: TRBV3-1; j_gene: TRBJ2-7; abundance: .; d_gene: .; CDR3aa: CASSQDRNGPQSYEQYF; CDR3nt: TGTGCCAGCAGCCAAGATCGAAATGGCCCACAATCCTACGAGCAGTACTTC
v_gene: TRBV19; j_gene: TRBJ2-1; abundance: .; d_gene: TRBD2; CDR3aa: CATTDGLAGYNEQFF; CDR3nt: TGTGCCACCACCGACGGACTAGCGGGATACAATGAGCAGTTCTTC
v_gene: TRBV7-9; j_gene: TRBJ2-1; abundance: once; d_gene: TRBD2; CDR3aa: CAGSPSRTSFDEQFF; CDR3nt: TGTGCCGGCAGCCCTTCCCGGACTAGCTTCGATGAGCAGTTCTTC
v_gene: TRBV2; j_gene: TRBJ1-4; abundance: few; d_gene: TRBD1; CDR3aa: CASTPAQGRDEKLFF; CDR3nt: TGTGCCAGCACCCCGGCACAGGGGCGCGATGAAAAACTGTTTTTT
v_gene: TRBV6-1; j_gene: TRBJ2-2; abundance: .; d_gene: .; CDR3aa: CATRLDTGELFF; CDR3nt: TGTGCCACCCGACTAGACACCGGGGAGCTGTTTTTT
v_gene: TRBV6-1; j_gene: TRBJ1-1; abundance: .; d_gene: TRBD1; CDR3aa: CASSEALGQVLLNTEAFF; CDR3nt: TGTGCCAGCAGTGAAGCCCTAGGACAGGTTCTACTGAACACTGAAGCTTTCTTT
v_gene: TRBV12-3/TRBV12-4; j_gene: TRBJ1-1; abundance: .; d_gene: .; CDR3aa: CASRNSQDNVGSNTEAFF; CDR3nt: TGTGCCAGCAGAAACTCACAGGATAATGTGGGTTCGAACACTGAAGCTTTCTTT
v_gene: TRBV5-1; j_gene: TRBJ2-2; abundance: .; d_gene: .; CDR3aa: CASSLAGAPGELFF; CDR3nt: TGCGCCAGCAGCTTGGCGGGGGCCCCCGGGGAGCTGTTTTTT
v_gene: TRBV5-1; j_gene: TRBJ2-6; abundance: .; d_gene: .; CDR3aa: CASSHEITSTSGANVLTF; CDR3nt: TGCGCCAGCAGCCATGAAATAACATCAACCTCTGGGGCCAACGTCCTGACTTTC
v_gene: TRBV6-1; j_gene: TRBJ1-6; abundance: .; d_gene: .; CDR3aa: CASRDYNSPLHF; CDR3nt: TGTGCCAGCAGGGATTATAATTCACCCCTCCACTTT
v_gene: TRBV7-9; j_gene: TRBJ2-1; abundance: .; d_gene: .; CDR3aa: CASSPTATDEQFF; CDR3nt: TGTGCCAGCAGCCCGACAGCCACAGATGAGCAGTTCTTC
v_gene: TRBV12-3/TRBV12-4; j_gene: TRBJ1-2; abundance: .; d_gene: TRBD1; CDR3aa: CASNPGGNYGYTF; CDR3nt: TGTGCCAGCAACCCAGGGGGGAACTATGGCTACACCTTC
v_gene: TRBV3-1; j_gene: TRBJ1-4; abundance: .; d_gene: TRBD1; CDR3aa: CASSQEQGEKLFF; CDR3nt: TGTGCCAGCAGCCAAGAACAGGGGGAAAAACTGTTTTTT
v_gene: TRBV20-1; j_gene: TRBJ1-1; abundance: .; d_gene: .; CDR3aa: CSAPGKVLSLEAFF; CDR3nt: TGCAGTGCCCCCGGGAAGGTATTGAGCCTAGAAGCTTTCTTT
v_gene: TRBV7-6; j_gene: TRBJ1-1; abundance: .; d_gene: .; CDR3aa: CASSLRSSSGFF; CDR3nt: TGTGCCAGCAGCTTAAGATCGTCTAGTGGTTTCTTT
v_gene: TRBV2; j_gene: TRBJ1-4; abundance: .; d_gene: .; CDR3aa: CASSVFSMGEKLFF; CDR3nt: TGTGCCAGCAGTGTATTCTCTATGGGGGAAAAACTGTTTTTT
v_gene: TRBV6-8; j_gene: TRBJ2-2; abundance: few; d_gene: .; CDR3aa: CASSFPRGPTGELFF; CDR3nt: TGTGCCAGCAGTTTCCCGAGGGGCCCCACCGGGGAGCTGTTTTTT
v_gene: TRBV6-1; j_gene: TRBJ1-5; abundance: .; d_gene: .; CDR3aa: CASSEIGGLQPQHF; CDR3nt: TGTGCCAGCAGTGAAATAGGTGGGTTGCAGCCCCAGCATTTT
v_gene: TRBV27; j_gene: TRBJ2-2; abundance: .; d_gene: .; CDR3aa: CASSLLEQALGELFF; CDR3nt: TGTGCCAGCAGTTTACTCGAACAGGCGCTCGGGGAGCTGTTTTTT
v_gene: TRBV9; j_gene: TRBJ2-3; abundance: .; d_gene: .; CDR3aa: CASSPEGGPWVDTQYF; CDR3nt: TGTGCCAGCAGCCCCGAAGGGGGACCTTGGGTAGATACGCAGTATTTT
v_gene: TRBV18; j_gene: TRBJ2-7; abundance: .; d_gene: .; CDR3aa: CASSLPSPRDTPYEQYF; CDR3nt: TGTGCCAGCTCACTGCCCTCGCCTCGGGACACACCCTACGAGCAGTACTTC
v_gene: TRBV6-6; j_gene: TRBJ2-1; abundance: few; d_gene: .; CDR3aa: CASSYIQGNYNEQFF; CDR3nt: TGTGCCAGCAGTTACATACAGGGTAACTACAATGAGCAGTTCTTC
v_gene: TRBV7-9; j_gene: TRBJ1-5; abundance: .; d_gene: .; CDR3aa: CASTLYSNQPQHF; CDR3nt: TGTGCCAGCACTCTTTATAGCAATCAGCCCCAGCATTTT
v_gene: TRBV6-1; j_gene: TRBJ2-1; abundance: few; d_gene: .; CDR3aa: CASSTYLTDNEQFF; CDR3nt: TGTGCCAGCAGCACCTACCTGACAGACAATGAGCAGTTCTTC
v_gene: TRBV4-2; j_gene: TRBJ2-7; abundance: many; d_gene: TRBD2; CDR3aa: CASSTGTSGGAKDEQYF; CDR3nt: TGTGCCAGCAGCACAGGGACTAGCGGGGGGGCCAAGGACGAGCAGTACTTC
v_gene: TRBV6-2/TRBV6-3; j_gene: TRBJ2-1; abundance: many; d_gene: .; CDR3aa: CASDRGYGLAINNEQFF; CDR3nt: TGTGCCAGCGACCGGGGTTACGGGCTAGCGATTAACAATGAGCAGTTCTTC
v_gene: TRBV4-1; j_gene: TRBJ2-7; abundance: few; d_gene: .; CDR3aa: CASSLEPGALYEQYF; CDR3nt: TGCGCCAGCAGCCTCGAACCAGGAGCCCTATACGAGCAGTACTTC
v_gene: TRBV4-3; j_gene: TRBJ2-3; abundance: .; d_gene: TRBD2; CDR3aa: CASSYRLAGGLDTQYF; CDR3nt: TGCGCCAGCAGCTACCGACTAGCGGGGGGGCTAGATACGCAGTATTTT
v_gene: TRBV6-2/TRBV6-3; j_gene: TRBJ2-5; abundance: .; d_gene: TRBD1; CDR3aa: CASTLGQVMETQYF; CDR3nt: TGTGCCAGCACCTTGGGACAGGTGATGGAGACCCAGTACTTC
v_gene: TRBV10-3; j_gene: TRBJ1-2; abundance: few; d_gene: .; CDR3aa: CAIIDRGNGYTF; CDR3nt: TGTGCCATCATCGACCGTGGGAATGGCTACACCTTC
v_gene: TRBV6-6; j_gene: TRBJ2-3; abundance: many; d_gene: TRBD1; CDR3aa: CASSSPPPGQGYTSTDTQYF; CDR3nt: TGTGCCAGCAGTTCCCCTCCCCCGGGACAGGGATATACTAGCACAGATACGCAGTATTTT
v_gene: TRBV7-9; j_gene: TRBJ1-1; abundance: many; d_gene: .; CDR3aa: CASSSSTGLNTEAFF; CDR3nt: TGTGCCAGCAGTAGTTCCACGGGACTAAACACTGAAGCTTTCTTT
v_gene: TRBV19; j_gene: TRBJ1-2; abundance: .; d_gene: TRBD1; CDR3aa: CASIVRDRTNYGYTF; CDR3nt: TGTGCCAGTATTGTCCGGGACAGAACTAACTATGGCTACACCTTC
v_gene: TRBV20-1; j_gene: TRBJ2-5; abundance: few; d_gene: TRBD1; CDR3aa: CIQDRGLETQYF; CDR3nt: TGCATCCAGGACAGGGGGCTAGAGACCCAGTACTTC
v_gene: TRBV5-5; j_gene: TRBJ1-1; abundance: .; d_gene: .; CDR3aa: CASSLEGGGGLPNTEAFF; CDR3nt: TGTGCCAGCAGCTTGGAAGGCGGCGGAGGGTTACCGAACACTGAAGCTTTCTTT
v_gene: TRBV4-1; j_gene: TRBJ1-3; abundance: .; d_gene: .; CDR3aa: CVSSQVGGSGNTIYF; CDR3nt: TGCGTCAGCAGCCAAGTAGGCGGCTCTGGAAACACCATATATTTT
v_gene: TRBV12-3/TRBV12-4; j_gene: TRBJ2-2; abundance: many; d_gene: TRBD1; CDR3aa: CASRPGQVSAGELFF; CDR3nt: TGTGCCAGCAGACCGGGACAGGTGTCCGCCGGGGAGCTGTTTTTT
v_gene: TRBV19; j_gene: TRBJ1-1; abundance: .; d_gene: .; CDR3aa: CASSTLTGLNTEAFF; CDR3nt: TGTGCCAGTAGTACCCTTACAGGATTGAACACTGAAGCTTTCTTT
v_gene: TRBV7-2; j_gene: TRBJ1-2; abundance: .; d_gene: .; CDR3aa: CASSLEHGANYGYTF; CDR3nt: TGTGCCAGCAGCTTAGAGCATGGCGCTAACTATGGCTACACCTTC
v_gene: TRBV4-1; j_gene: TRBJ1-1; abundance: .; d_gene: .; CDR3aa: CASSPMGQGNTEAFF; CDR3nt: TGCGCCAGCAGCCCGATGGGGCAGGGAAATACTGAAGCTTTCTTT
v_gene: TRBV7-9; j_gene: TRBJ1-3; abundance: .; d_gene: TRBD1; CDR3aa: CASSGTAGNTIYF; CDR3nt: TGTGCCAGCAGCGGGACAGCTGGAAACACCATATATTTT
v_gene: TRBV29-1; j_gene: TRBJ1-5; abundance: few; d_gene: TRBD1; CDR3aa: CSVARGAGQPQHF; CDR3nt: TGCAGCGTTGCCAGGGGGGCAGGTCAGCCCCAGCATTTT
v_gene: TRBV15; j_gene: TRBJ2-1; abundance: .; d_gene: TRBD2; CDR3aa: CATLSGGGDYNEQFF; CDR3nt: TGTGCCACCCTCTCAGGTGGGGGGGACTACAATGAGCAGTTCTTC
v_gene: TRBV7-9; j_gene: TRBJ2-7; abundance: .; d_gene: .; CDR3aa: CASSPRSGYEQYF; CDR3nt: TGTGCCAGCAGTCCCCGGAGCGGGTACGAGCAGTACTTC